Listed below are T cell receptor beta chains from one sample, sequenced in a study of shared clonotypes between healthy human individuals. Only in-frame clones appear in the TCRdb table, and some are missing; sequencing was by immunoSEQ multiplex PCR. The sample records roughly 320,000 clones, about nine tenths being singletons. Sequencing was carried out using memory CD8+ T cells sorted from blood. These receptors originate from a man between 18 and 35 years old in good health. Each CDR3 is given with its conserved first and last residue. A D gene is named only where the DNA matches it firmly. Only part of the rows carry a size: once, few, many, or a class if the clone is expanded.

- | TRBJ1-5 | TRBV7-9 | - | 15 | TGTGCCAGCAGTCAAGGATTCTCTAGCAATCAGCCCCAGCATTTT | CASSQGFSSNQPQHF
- | TRBJ1-5 | TRBV15 | - | 16 | TGTGCCACCAGCAGAGAAGAAGACGGGTTAGACCAGCCCCAGCATTTT | CATSREEDGLDQPQHF
- | TRBJ2-7 | TRBV11-2 | - | 17 | TGTGCCAGCAGCCATGTCGTCGGTTCGCCGAGGACTCGAGAGCAGTACTTC | CASSHVVGSPRTREQYF
- | TRBJ2-7 | TRBV4-1 | - | 14 | TGCGCCAGCAGCCAAGATGGGCAGTACTACGAGCAGTACTTC | CASSQDGQYYEQYF
- | TRBJ2-7 | TRBV4-1 | - | 15 | TGCGCCAGCAGCCAAGAGGTCGGCCGATTTTACGAGCAGTACTTC | CASSQEVGRFYEQYF
- | TRBJ1-6 | TRBV10-2 | - | 15 | TGCGCCAGCAGTGAGTCGATTTCCCTTAATTCACCCCTCCACTTT | CASSESISLNSPLHF
few | TRBJ1-1 | TRBV19 | - | 13 | TGTGCCAGTAGTATTACAGGGAACACTGAAGCTTTCTTT | CASSITGNTEAFF
- | TRBJ1-5 | TRBV6-5 | TRBD1 | 14 | TGTGCCAGCAGCTACGACAGGGGCAATCAGCCCCAGCATTTT | CASSYDRGNQPQHF
- | TRBJ2-3 | TRBV4-3 | - | 15 | TGCGCCAGCAGCCTTGACGCGGAGCTCACAGATACGCAGTATTTT | CASSLDAELTDTQYF
- | TRBJ1-2 | TRBV7-2 | - | 17 | TGTGCCAGCAGCCCCGGAAAGGCCAGGCCGGGGGACTATGGCTACACCTTC | CASSPGKARPGDYGYTF
- | TRBJ2-1 | TRBV27 | TRBD2 | 15 | TGTGCCAGCACACCCGGGACTATCGCCTACAATGAGCAGTTCTTC | CASTPGTIAYNEQFF
- | TRBJ1-2 | TRBV11-2 | TRBD1 | 14 | TGTGCCAGCAGCCCAGCCGCAGGGGGTAATGGCTACACCTTC | CASSPAAGGNGYTF
- | TRBJ1-2 | TRBV18 | - | 15 | TGTGCCAGCTCATCACCGGGACCCTTTGCGGGAGGCTACACCTTC | CASSSPGPFAGGYTF
- | TRBJ2-3 | TRBV27 | TRBD2 | 15 | TGTGCCAGCGGGGGACTAGCGAGTACCACAGATACGCAGTATTTT | CASGGLASTTDTQYF
- | TRBJ2-7 | TRBV4-1 | TRBD2 | 16 | TGCGCCAGCAGCCAAGCTTTGGCGGGGGGTCACTACGAGCAGTACTTC | CASSQALAGGHYEQYF
- | TRBJ2-3 | TRBV5-6 | - | 12 | TGTGCCAGCAGCTTTGCGGGAGATACGCAGTATTTT | CASSFAGDTQYF
- | TRBJ1-2 | TRBV2 | TRBD1 | 12 | TGTGCCAGCACCGGGACAGGAGATGGCTACACCTTC | CASTGTGDGYTF
- | TRBJ1-6 | TRBV11-2 | - | 15 | TGTGCCAGCAGCTTAGGCAGGGAAGACAATTCACCCCTCCACTTT | CASSLGREDNSPLHF
- | TRBJ2-1 | TRBV30 | - | 21 | TGTGCCTGGAGTCAGACGAGAGGGGGGCCTAGTAGCGGCATCATATACAATGAGCAGTTCTTC | CAWSQTRGGPSSGIIYNEQFF
- | TRBJ2-7 | TRBV2 | - | 15 | TGTGCCAGCAGTGAATATGCGACAGTCTCCTACGAGCAGTACTTC | CASSEYATVSYEQYF
- | TRBJ2-5 | TRBV7-9 | - | 11 | TGTGCCAGCAGCCCTCAAGAGACCCAGTACTTC | CASSPQETQYF
- | TRBJ2-7 | TRBV5-8 | - | 14 | TGTGCCAGCAAAGACGACAGTATCTCCTACGAGCAGTACTTC | CASKDDSISYEQYF
- | TRBJ2-1 | TRBV6-5 | - | 16 | TGTGCCAGCAGTTACGGAGCGTCTCGCTACTACAATGAGCAGTTCTTC | CASSYGASRYYNEQFF
- | TRBJ1-2 | TRBV19 | - | 15 | TGTGCCAGTAGTATATTATACGCCCCGCCGCGTGGCTACACCTTC | CASSILYAPPRGYTF
- | TRBJ1-4 | TRBV6-5 | - | 16 | TGTGCCAGCAGTTACTCGGACAGTGCAACTAATGAAAAACTGTTTTTT | CASSYSDSATNEKLFF
- | TRBJ1-2 | TRBV11-3 | - | 14 | TGTGCCAGCAGCTTAGATGGGAGCGGCTATGGCTACACCTTC | CASSLDGSGYGYTF
- | TRBJ2-7 | TRBV4-1 | - | 14 | TGCGCCAGCAGCCCTCGGGACGGGTCCTACGAGCAGTACTTC | CASSPRDGSYEQYF
few | TRBJ2-7 | TRBV10-3 | TRBD1 | 11 | TGTGCGACAGGGGAAAACTACGAGCAGTACTTC | CATGENYEQYF
- | TRBJ2-5 | TRBV6-5 | TRBD2 | 14 | TGTGCCAGCAGTCGACTAGCGGGATCGGAGACCCAGTACTTC | CASSRLAGSETQYF
- | TRBJ2-7 | TRBV9 | TRBD2 | 14 | TGTGCCAGCAGCGTCGCGGGAGGACCCTACGAGCAGTACTTC | CASSVAGGPYEQYF
- | TRBJ1-5 | TRBV27 | - | 14 | TGTGCCAGCAGTTTGTGGCAGGGGAATCAGCCCCAGCATTTT | CASSLWQGNQPQHF
- | TRBJ1-1 | TRBV25-1 | - | 16 | TGTGCCAGCAGCCCAAGTCTCCCGGACAGCAACACTGAAGCTTTCTTT | CASSPSLPDSNTEAFF
once | TRBJ2-1 | TRBV7-9 | - | 13 | TGTGCCAGCAGCTTAGTTAGGGATAATGAGCAGTTCTTC | CASSLVRDNEQFF
many | TRBJ1-2 | TRBV28 | - | 13 | TGTGCCAGTACGCGGGGCGGGCCCTATGGCTACACCTTC | CASTRGGPYGYTF
- | TRBJ2-2 | TRBV10-3 | - | 13 | TGTGCCATCAGTGTTAGGAACACCGGGGAGCTGTTTTTT | CAISVRNTGELFF
- | TRBJ2-7 | TRBV11-2 | TRBD1 | 13 | TGTGCCAGCAGCTTAAGGGGGCCCTACGAGCAGTACTTC | CASSLRGPYEQYF
- | TRBJ2-6 | TRBV4-3 | TRBD2 | 21 | TGCGCCAGCAGCCAACTTCTGGCTAGCGGGAAAGTAATATCTGGGGCCAACGTCCTGACTTTC | CASSQLLASGKVISGANVLTF
once | TRBJ2-7 | TRBV5-1 | - | 14 | TGCGCCAGCAGCTTGGTCTCCGGGACCTACGAGCAGTACTTC | CASSLVSGTYEQYF
many | TRBJ1-2 | TRBV10-1 | - | 10 | TGCGCCAGCAGTGATGAAAGGTACACCTTC | CASSDERYTF
once | TRBJ2-3 | TRBV30 | TRBD2 | 15 | TGTGCCTGGAGTGTACGGGCAGGGAGGGCGGATACGCAGTATTTT | CAWSVRAGRADTQYF
once | TRBJ2-5 | TRBV11-2 | - | 16 | TGTGCCAGCAGCGGGTATCTGGATAATGCGGCTGAGACCCAGTACTTC | CASSGYLDNAAETQYF
once | TRBJ2-1 | TRBV7-6 | - | 16 | TGTGCCAGCAGCCCAGAGAGCTTTCCCCATTACAATGAGCAGTTCTTC | CASSPESFPHYNEQFF
- | TRBJ1-2 | TRBV29-1 | - | 15 | TGCAGCGTTGAAGATAGCGGGGGCAATAACTATGGCTACACCTTC | CSVEDSGGNNYGYTF
- | TRBJ2-7 | TRBV5-1 | - | 15 | TGCGCCAGCAGCTTGTCGGGGACGGTTCTGAACGAGCAGTACTTC | CASSLSGTVLNEQYF